This T cell receptor (beta chain) derives from a study of blood T cell repertoires in COVID-19. About the research overall: Material from acute and convalescent COVID-19 was sourced from the United States, Italy and Spain. The cDNA or gDNA used as material had been derived from T cells, B-cell-depleted T cells, or PBMCs.

In its sample, this clone was seen once. The germline gives CDR1 MGHRA, CDR2 YSYEKL. The CDR3 loop spans 15 amino acids. J was trimmed by 8 bases and V by 4 bases; bases with no gene match: 4. Authors' methods: The assay estimated nucleated cells by amplifying reference gene primers. Measured with immunoSEQ multiplex PCR; TCRdb has only the in-frame clones, and not every one. The V and J calls and clone size are taken from that table; D and trimming were inferred from the DNA. Of approximately 36,000 clones listed, 85% to 90% are singletons. The sequence derives from a man between 60 and 75 years old with active or convalescent COVID-19. Sequenced input: peripheral blood. The genes are TRBV4-1 and TRBJ2-1; 14 bases align to TRBD2. CDR3 residues: CASSRGLAGVYEQFF. The CDR3 nucleotides read TGCGCCAGCAGCCGGGGACTAGCGGGAGTCTATGAGCAGTTCTTC.